This T cell receptor beta chain was observed in a study of T cell changes during pregnancy in multiple sclerosis. Some clones are missing from TCRdb's copy, which holds only in-frame ones; the method was immunoSEQ multiplex PCR. In the table there are some 47,000 clones, approximately 92% of which are singletons. Germline CDR1 SEHNR, CDR2 FQNEAQ (reference sequence). The CDR3 loop spans 13 amino acids. Trimming took off 4 bases at V and 9 bases at J, with 16 bases between the two ends. The input for sequencing was CD8+ T cells from peripheral blood mononuclear cells, taken in the second trimester of pregnancy. The chain has TRBV7-9 and TRBJ2-7; a possible D gene is TRBD1 (5 bases). This receptor was identified in a female donor with multiple sclerosis, enrolled in a pregnancy study. CDR3 nucleotides: TGTGCCAGCAGCTACGACAGCTATCCGGGGCAGTACTTC. Translation gives CASSYDSYPGQYF.